This is a list of T cell receptor beta chains from one sample in a study of blood T cell repertoires in COVID-19. Libraries were prepared by immunoSEQ multiplex PCR; TCRdb keeps only in-frame clonotypes and omits some of them. Of around 340,000 clones listed, 80% to 90% are singletons. The source material was PBMCs or T cells enriched from blood (not recorded which). The receptors derive from a woman aged 35 to 49 with acute COVID-19. Each CDR3 is given with its conserved first and last residue. A D gene is named only where the DNA matches it firmly. The size field is filled for only some rows; it gives once, few, many or a size class.

V: TRBV2; D: TRBD1; J: TRBJ2-1; size: -; CDR3: CASSELRWGTGGEDEQFF; DNA: TGTGCCAGCAGTGAACTTCGGTGGGGGACAGGGGGCGAAGATGAGCAGTTCTTC
V: TRBV19; D: -; J: TRBJ1-5; size: -; CDR3: CASSIVPGVSNQPQHF; DNA: TGTGCCAGTAGTATAGTTCCGGGGGTTTCCAATCAGCCCCAGCATTTT
V: TRBV5-1; D: TRBD1; J: TRBJ1-5; size: -; CDR3: CANTRDSPGLNQPQHF; DNA: TGCGCCAACACCCGGGACAGCCCGGGCCTTAATCAGCCCCAGCATTTT
V: TRBV7-8; D: TRBD2; J: TRBJ2-1; size: -; CDR3: CASSLGGGGSPYNEQFF; DNA: TGTGCCAGCAGCTTAGGAGGCGGGGGGTCCCCCTACAATGAGCAGTTCTTC
V: TRBV6-1; D: TRBD2; J: TRBJ2-5; size: -; CDR3: CASSDDGGGETQYF; DNA: TGTGCCAGCAGTGACGACGGGGGGGGAGAGACCCAGTACTTC
V: TRBV2; D: TRBD2; J: TRBJ2-2; size: once; CDR3: CASSEGAGGLTGELFF; DNA: TGTGCCAGCAGTGAAGGCGCGGGGGGGTTAACCGGGGAGCTGTTTTTT
V: TRBV7-9; D: -; J: TRBJ2-1; size: -; CDR3: CASSPREANKDEQFF; DNA: TGTGCCAGCAGCCCTCGTGAGGCTAACAAGGATGAGCAGTTCTTC
V: TRBV7-9; D: -; J: TRBJ2-1; size: -; CDR3: CASRTPGVLNEQFF; DNA: TGTGCCAGCAGGACCCCGGGAGTACTTAATGAGCAGTTCTTC
V: TRBV19; D: TRBD1; J: TRBJ2-1; size: -; CDR3: CASSDLPWTGRNNEQFF; DNA: TGTGCCAGTAGTGACCTACCTTGGACAGGGAGAAACAATGAGCAGTTCTTC
V: TRBV19; D: -; J: TRBJ1-6; size: -; CDR3: CASSVTVPNSPLHF; DNA: TGTGCCAGTAGTGTGACAGTACCGAATTCACCCCTCCACTTT
V: TRBV5-4; D: -; J: TRBJ1-1; size: -; CDR3: CASSWGRGGGSVVTEAFF; DNA: TGTGCCAGCAGCTGGGGGCGAGGGGGGGGAAGCGTGGTTACTGAAGCTTTCTTT
V: TRBV27; D: TRBD2; J: TRBJ2-3; size: -; CDR3: CASRLAGGRDTQYF; DNA: TGTGCCAGCAGGCTAGCGGGGGGGCGAGATACGCAGTATTTT
V: TRBV15; D: TRBD1; J: TRBJ2-7; size: -; CDR3: CATSRDRGSYEQYF; DNA: TGTGCCACCAGCAGAGACAGGGGGAGTTACGAGCAGTACTTC
V: TRBV6-6; D: -; J: TRBJ2-1; size: -; CDR3: CASNLRVSINNEQFF; DNA: TGTGCCAGCAACCTGCGGGTCTCGATAAACAATGAGCAGTTCTTC
V: TRBV3-1/TRBV3-2; D: TRBD1; J: TRBJ1-2; size: -; CDR3: CASSPTGGLRGYTF; DNA: TGTGCCAGCAGCCCGACAGGGGGCCTGAGGGGCTACACCTTC
V: TRBV4-2; D: -; J: TRBJ1-6; size: -; CDR3: CASSQSTLPSSYNSPLHF; DNA: TGTGCCAGCAGCCAATCAACTCTTCCTAGCTCCTATAATTCACCCCTCCACTTT
V: TRBV10-3; D: -; J: TRBJ1-6; size: -; CDR3: CAISEGQGGSPLHF; DNA: TGTGCCATCAGTGAGGGGCAGGGTGGATCACCCCTCCACTTT
V: TRBV28; D: -; J: TRBJ1-5; size: -; CDR3: CASIRGNQPQHF; DNA: TGTGCCAGCATCAGGGGCAATCAGCCCCAGCATTTT
V: TRBV29-1; D: -; J: TRBJ1-4; size: -; CDR3: CAVIRSDEKLFF; DNA: TGCGCTGTGATCCGTTCAGATGAAAAACTGTTTTTT
V: TRBV19; D: -; J: TRBJ1-2; size: -; CDR3: CASSTPSYGYTF; DNA: TGTGCCAGTAGTACCCCGAGCTATGGCTACACCTTC
V: TRBV5-6; D: -; J: TRBJ2-7; size: -; CDR3: CASNFNAGALYEQYF; DNA: TGTGCCAGCAATTTTAACGCGGGGGCCCTATACGAGCAGTACTTC
V: TRBV6-5; D: -; J: TRBJ1-2; size: -; CDR3: CASSYLQGNGGYTF; DNA: TGTGCCAGCAGTTACCTACAGGGTAACGGTGGCTACACCTTC
V: TRBV19; D: TRBD1; J: TRBJ1-2; size: few; CDR3: CASNDRGIYGYTF; DNA: TGTGCCAGTAATGACAGGGGAATCTATGGCTACACCTTC
V: TRBV7-9; D: -; J: TRBJ1-2; size: -; CDR3: CASSPNYYGYTF; DNA: TGTGCCAGCAGCCCCAATTACTATGGCTACACCTTC
V: TRBV7-2; D: -; J: TRBJ1-2; size: -; CDR3: CASSFEGGPASGYTF; DNA: TGTGCCAGCAGCTTCGAGGGGGGGCCGGCAAGTGGCTACACCTTC
V: TRBV27; D: TRBD1; J: TRBJ1-4; size: -; CDR3: CASTPTGTGWTNEKLFF; DNA: TGTGCCAGCACCCCAACCGGGACAGGCTGGACTAATGAAAAACTGTTTTTT
V: TRBV28; D: -; J: TRBJ1-2; size: -; CDR3: CASRETWTGNYGYTF; DNA: TGTGCCAGCAGGGAGACCTGGACGGGAAACTATGGCTACACCTTC
V: TRBV6-5; D: -; J: TRBJ2-2; size: -; CDR3: CASSLHTGELFF; DNA: TGTGCCAGCAGTCTACACACCGGGGAGCTGTTTTTT
V: TRBV7-2; D: -; J: TRBJ1-5; size: -; CDR3: CASSFNGVNQPQHF; DNA: TGTGCCAGCAGCTTTAACGGAGTCAATCAGCCCCAGCATTTT
V: TRBV5-6; D: -; J: TRBJ2-3; size: -; CDR3: CASRHTDFPGKSDTQYF; DNA: TGTGCCAGCAGGCATACAGATTTCCCAGGGAAGTCAGATACGCAGTATTTT
V: TRBV18; D: -; J: TRBJ1-1; size: -; CDR3: CASSPGQLNTEAFF; DNA: TGTGCCAGCTCACCTGGACAGTTGAACACTGAAGCTTTCTTT
V: TRBV28; D: -; J: TRBJ1-2; size: once; CDR3: CAASLAQRNYGYTF; DNA: TGTGCCGCCTCCTTGGCTCAGAGGAACTATGGCTACACCTTC
V: TRBV28; D: -; J: TRBJ1-6; size: -; CDR3: CASSTASEAGENSPLHF; DNA: TGTGCCAGCAGTACCGCCTCGGAGGCGGGTGAGAATTCACCCCTCCACTTT
V: TRBV10-3; D: TRBD2; J: TRBJ2-7; size: -; CDR3: CATRGLAGSYEQYF; DNA: TGTGCCACGAGGGGACTAGCGGGATCCTACGAGCAGTACTTC
V: TRBV4-3; D: -; J: TRBJ1-6; size: -; CDR3: CASSQDRAGVTLHF; DNA: TGCGCCAGCAGCCAAGATAGGGCAGGGGTAACCCTCCACTTT
V: TRBV11-2; D: -; J: TRBJ1-6; size: -; CDR3: CASSLDGQANSPLHF; DNA: TGTGCCAGCAGCTTAGATGGGCAGGCTAATTCACCCCTCCACTTT
V: TRBV6-2/TRBV6-3; D: TRBD2; J: TRBJ2-3; size: -; CDR3: CASRLTSGREPDTQYF; DNA: TGTGCCAGCCGCCTCACTAGCGGGAGGGAGCCAGATACGCAGTATTTT
V: TRBV2; D: TRBD1; J: TRBJ2-7; size: -; CDR3: CASKGENRGQVEQYF; DNA: TGTGCCAGCAAGGGAGAAAACAGGGGGCAAGTCGAGCAGTACTTC
V: TRBV4-1; D: -; J: TRBJ1-6; size: few; CDR3: CASSQKGDSSSYNSPLHF; DNA: TGCGCCAGCAGCCAAAAAGGCGACAGTTCCTCCTATAATTCACCCCTCCACTTT
V: TRBV9; D: TRBD1; J: TRBJ1-2; size: once; CDR3: CASSQTLQGAGDYGYTF; DNA: TGTGCCAGCAGCCAAACTCTCCAGGGGGCGGGGGACTATGGCTACACCTTC
V: TRBV10-3; D: TRBD1; J: TRBJ1-2; size: -; CDR3: CAIRPTGTGGGGYGYTF; DNA: TGTGCCATCAGACCTACCGGGACAGGGGGCGGAGGCTATGGCTACACCTTC
V: TRBV2; D: TRBD2; J: TRBJ2-1; size: -; CDR3: CASRGGLRLSYNEQFF; DNA: TGTGCCAGCAGGGGGGGACTACGCCTCTCCTACAATGAGCAGTTCTTC
V: TRBV9; D: TRBD1; J: TRBJ1-1; size: -; CDR3: CASSVDDREEAFF; DNA: TGTGCCAGCAGCGTAGATGACAGGGAAGAAGCTTTCTTT